One T cell receptor (beta chain) is described in this entry. Its matching antigen is unknown. The data stem from a study of graft-versus-host responses after intestinal transplantation. Study background: Once they had received anti-thymocyte globulin induction, all recipients took tacrolimus and steroids for approximately three years.

The CDR3 consists of 14 residues. CDR1 SNHLY and CDR2 FYNNEI come from the germline V gene. Trimming removed 4 bases at V and 6 bases at J, with 13 bases between. Study-level points and caveats: Patients with graft-donor T cell macrochimerism had high graft-versus-host to host-versus-graft clonal ratios in allografts.

Here immunoSEQ multiplex PCR was the method, and the copy in TCRdb shows in-frame clones only, minus some. The profile shows 55,000 to 85,000 clones, roughly nine tenths of them singletons. The receptor was derived from a human donor who received an intestinal transplant. V gene TRBV2 combines with J gene TRBJ2-1, with D possibly matching TRBD2 (5 bases). The input for sequencing was unstimulated CD8+ T cells sorted from spleen or lymph node cells, taken before intestinal transplant. The CDR3: CASSGTRNLNEQFF. The DNA of the CDR3 is TGTGCCAGCAGTGGGACTCGGAACCTCAATGAGCAGTTCTTC.